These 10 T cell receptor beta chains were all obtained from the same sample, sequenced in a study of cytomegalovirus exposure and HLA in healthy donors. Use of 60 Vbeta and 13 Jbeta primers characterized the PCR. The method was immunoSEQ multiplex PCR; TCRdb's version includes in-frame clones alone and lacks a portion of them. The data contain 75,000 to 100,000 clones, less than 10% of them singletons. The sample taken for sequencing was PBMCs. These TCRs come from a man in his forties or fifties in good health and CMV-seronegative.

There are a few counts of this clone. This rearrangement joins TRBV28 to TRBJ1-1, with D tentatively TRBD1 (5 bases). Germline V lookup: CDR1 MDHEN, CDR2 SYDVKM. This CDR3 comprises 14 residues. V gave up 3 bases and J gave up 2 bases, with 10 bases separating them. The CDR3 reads CASSLGQANTEAFF. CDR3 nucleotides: TGTGCCAGCAGTTTGGGGCAGGCAAACACTGAAGCTTTCTTT.

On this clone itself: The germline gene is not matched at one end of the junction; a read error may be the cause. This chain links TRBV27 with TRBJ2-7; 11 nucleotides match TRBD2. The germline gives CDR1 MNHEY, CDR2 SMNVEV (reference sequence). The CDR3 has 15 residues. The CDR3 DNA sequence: TGTGCCAGCAGAGCCCTAGCGGGGGGTCCCTACGAGAAGTACTTT. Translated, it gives CASRALAGGPYEKYF.

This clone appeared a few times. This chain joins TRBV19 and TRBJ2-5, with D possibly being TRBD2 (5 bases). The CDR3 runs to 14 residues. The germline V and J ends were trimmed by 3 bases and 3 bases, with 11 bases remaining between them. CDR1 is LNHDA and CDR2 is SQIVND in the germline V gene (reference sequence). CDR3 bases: TGTGCCAGTAGTATTCTGGCGGGTAAAGAGACCCAGTACTTC. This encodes CASSILAGKETQYF.

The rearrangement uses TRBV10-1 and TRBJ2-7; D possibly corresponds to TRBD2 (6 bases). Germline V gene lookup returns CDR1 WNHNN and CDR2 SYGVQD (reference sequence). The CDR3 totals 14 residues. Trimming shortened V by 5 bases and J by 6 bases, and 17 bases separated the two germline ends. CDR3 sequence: CASSSDYPVLEQYF. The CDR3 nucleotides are TGCGCCAGCAGTTCGGACTATCCGGTACTCGAGCAGTACTTC.

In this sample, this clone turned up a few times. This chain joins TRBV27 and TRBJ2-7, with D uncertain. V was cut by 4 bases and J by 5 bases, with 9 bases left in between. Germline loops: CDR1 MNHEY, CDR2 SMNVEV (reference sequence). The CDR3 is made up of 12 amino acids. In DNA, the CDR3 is TGTGCCAGCAGTTCCTCGAGGAACGAGCAGTACTTC. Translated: CASSSSRNEQYF.

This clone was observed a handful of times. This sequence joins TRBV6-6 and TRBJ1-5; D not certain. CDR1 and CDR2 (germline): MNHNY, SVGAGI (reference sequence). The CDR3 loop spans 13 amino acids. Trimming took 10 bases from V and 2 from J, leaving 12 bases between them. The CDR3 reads CATRWEGNQPQHF. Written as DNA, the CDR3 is TGTGCCACCCGGTGGGAGGGCAATCAGCCCCAGCATTTT.

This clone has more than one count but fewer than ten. CDR3 region: CSVAVRAEDRGEKLFF. The CDR3 nucleotides are TGCAGCGTAGCTGTCAGAGCGGAGGACAGGGGGGAAAAACTGTTTTTT. This chain connects TRBV29-1 to TRBJ1-4, with 10 nucleotides matching TRBD1. Germline V gene data show CDR1 as SQVTM and CDR2 as ANQGSEA. J was trimmed by 8 bases and V by 6 bases; bases with no gene match: 15. CDR3 size: 16 residues.

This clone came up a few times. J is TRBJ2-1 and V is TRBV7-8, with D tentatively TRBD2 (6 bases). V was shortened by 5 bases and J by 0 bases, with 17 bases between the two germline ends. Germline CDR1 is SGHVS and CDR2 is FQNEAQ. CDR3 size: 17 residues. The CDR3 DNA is TGTGCCAGCAGCCCGGAATTCCAGGGAGGCTCCTACAATGAGCAGTTCTTC. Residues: CASSPEFQGGSYNEQFF.

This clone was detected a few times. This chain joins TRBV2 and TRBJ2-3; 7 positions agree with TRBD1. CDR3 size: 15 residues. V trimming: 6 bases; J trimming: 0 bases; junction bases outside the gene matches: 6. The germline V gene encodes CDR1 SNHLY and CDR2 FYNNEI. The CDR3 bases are TGTGCCAGCAGAGGGGGCGGGTTTAGCACAGATACGCAGTATTTT. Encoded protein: CASRGGGFSTDTQYF.

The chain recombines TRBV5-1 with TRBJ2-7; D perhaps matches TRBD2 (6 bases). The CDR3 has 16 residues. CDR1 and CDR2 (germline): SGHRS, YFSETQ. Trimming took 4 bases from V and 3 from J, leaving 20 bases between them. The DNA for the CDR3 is TGCGCCAGCAGCCCGGCAGGGAGGCAGGCCTACTACGAGCAGTACTTC. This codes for CASSPAGRQAYYEQYF.